The T cell receptor beta chain under discussion was sequenced for a study of cytomegalovirus exposure and HLA in healthy donors. 13 Jbeta primers and 60 Vbeta primers were used for the PCR. Measured with immunoSEQ multiplex PCR; TCRdb has only the in-frame clones, and not every one. The table has roughly 150,000 clones, 79% seen once. Specimen: PBMCs. This clonotype was sampled from a man in his forties in good health and CMV-seropositive.

CDR3: CASSSPLEVGGYTF. CDR3 nucleotides: TGTGCCAGCAGCTCCCCCCTTGAGGTCGGAGGCTACACCTTC. This chain joins TRBV9 and TRBJ1-2; no clear D. V was trimmed by 4 bases and J by 8 bases, leaving 18 bases between them. The V gene's germline CDR1 is SGDLS and CDR2 YYNGEE. This CDR3 is built from 14 residues.